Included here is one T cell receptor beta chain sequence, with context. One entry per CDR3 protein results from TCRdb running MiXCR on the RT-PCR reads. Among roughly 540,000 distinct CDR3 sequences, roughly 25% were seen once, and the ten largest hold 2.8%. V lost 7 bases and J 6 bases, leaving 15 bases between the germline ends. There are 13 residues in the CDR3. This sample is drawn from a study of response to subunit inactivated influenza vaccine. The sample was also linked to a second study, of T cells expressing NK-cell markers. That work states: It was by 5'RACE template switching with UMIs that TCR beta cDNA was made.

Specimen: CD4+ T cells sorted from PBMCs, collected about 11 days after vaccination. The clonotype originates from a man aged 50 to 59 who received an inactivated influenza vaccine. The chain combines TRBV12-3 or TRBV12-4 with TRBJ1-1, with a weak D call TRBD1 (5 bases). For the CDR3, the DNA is TGTGCCAGCACCAGACTACAGGTATCTGAAGCTTTCTTT. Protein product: CASTRLQVSEAFF.